The rows below give T cell receptor beta chains drawn from one sample of a study of CD8 T cells in ankylosing spondylitis. TCRdb reprocessed the 5' RACE reads with MiXCR, giving one entry per CDR3 protein. This table holds fewer than 350,000 distinct CDR3 sequences, 9.5% to 13% found once. The sample consisted of blood, either unsorted or a sorted T cell fraction (not recorded which). These receptors all stem from a female donor with ankylosing spondylitis or in good health (not recorded which). The CDR3 runs from the conserved cysteine through the conserved F or W. Fields, in order: V gene, J gene, clone size, D gene, CDR3 protein, CDR3 DNA. D genes are given only for firm matches. Part of the rows lack a size; the others show once, few, many or a class for expanded clones.

>TRBV28|TRBJ2-2|many|TRBD1
CASGPRGQINTGELFF
TGTGCCAGCGGGCCAAGGGGACAGATTAACACCGGGGAGCTGTTTTTT
>TRBV7-2|TRBJ1-1|many|NA
CASSPRRTAEAFF
TGTGCCAGCAGCCCTAGGAGAACCGCTGAAGCTTTCTTT
>TRBV20-1|TRBJ2-7|many|NA
CSALTPAGNSYEQYF
TGCAGTGCTCTCACCCCCGCGGGGAACTCCTACGAGCAGTACTTC
>TRBV12-3/TRBV12-4|TRBJ2-3|many|NA
CASSGGSGVDTQYF
TGTGCCAGCAGTGGAGGGTCGGGCGTAGATACGCAGTATTTT
>TRBV6-1|TRBJ1-5|many|NA
CASRDSNQPQHF
TGTGCCAGCAGGGATAGCAATCAGCCCCAGCATTTT
>TRBV6-2/TRBV6-3|TRBJ1-6|many|TRBD1
CASSYKMGQGSHF
TGTGCCAGCAGTTACAAAATGGGACAGGGGAGTCACTTT
>TRBV7-8|TRBJ1-2|many|NA
CASSLLLGANYGYTF
TGTGCCAGCAGCCTCCTACTGGGGGCTAACTATGGCTACACCTTC
>TRBV5-1|TRBJ1-4|NA|NA
CASSFSNEKLFF
TGCGCCAGCAGCTTTTCTAATGAAAAACTGTTTTTT
>TRBV29-1|TRBJ2-7|NA|NA
CSVIDRRRPYEQYF
TGCAGCGTTATAGACCGGCGCCGCCCCTACGAGCAGTACTTC
>TRBV28|TRBJ2-1|few|TRBD2
CASNLIAGYYNEQFF
TGTGCCAGCAATTTGATAGCGGGATACTACAATGAGCAGTTCTTC
>TRBV5-5|TRBJ2-7|few|TRBD1
CASSFSQGAISLLEQYF
TGTGCCAGCAGCTTCTCCCAGGGGGCTATCAGCCTCCTCGAGCAGTACTTC
>TRBV15|TRBJ1-2|many|NA
CATSRDLQGLRGYTF
TGTGCCACCAGCAGAGACCTCCAGGGATTACGTGGCTACACCTTC
>TRBV30|TRBJ2-2|many|TRBD2
CAWSGTSDTGELFF
TGTGCCTGGAGCGGGACTAGCGACACCGGGGAGCTGTTTTTT
>TRBV19|TRBJ1-5|NA|TRBD1
CASSILDRGLNQPQHF
TGTGCCAGTAGTATTCTTGACAGGGGTCTCAATCAGCCCCAGCATTTT
>TRBV7-2|TRBJ1-6|NA|NA
CASSPRPDHSPLHF
TGTGCCAGCAGTCCTCGACCGGACCATTCACCCCTCCACTTT
>TRBV6-5|TRBJ2-7|many|NA
CASSYGGNEEQYF
TGTGCCAGCAGTTACGGGGGGAATGAGGAGCAGTACTTC
>TRBV7-2|TRBJ2-3|many|TRBD1
CASSSSSDRANPQYF
TGTGCCAGCAGCTCATCCTCGGACAGGGCAAATCCGCAGTATTTT
>TRBV20-1|TRBJ2-1|NA|TRBD2
CCARKELAGLAGGEQFF
TGCTGTGCTAGAAAAGAGCTAGCGGGACTAGCGGGTGGTGAGCAGTTCTTC
>TRBV12-3/TRBV12-4|TRBJ1-2|many|TRBD1
CASSSGTGALTF
TGTGCCAGCAGTTCAGGGACAGGAGCGCTCACCTTC
>TRBV5-1|TRBJ2-3|few|NA
CASSLGQEGGTDTQYF
TGCGCCAGCAGCTTAGGGCAGGAAGGTGGCACAGATACGCAGTATTTT
>TRBV5-1|TRBJ1-4|NA|NA
CASSPGRGATGTNEKLFF
TGCGCCAGCAGCCCCGGGAGAGGGGCTACGGGGACTAATGAAAAACTGTTTTTT
>TRBV5-1|TRBJ2-7|many|TRBD1
CASSVGTGRSYEQYF
TGCGCCAGCAGCGTAGGGACAGGACGGTCCTACGAGCAGTACTTC
>TRBV7-6|TRBJ2-1|few|NA
CASSLAYQAANEQFF
TGTGCCAGCAGCTTAGCTTACCAAGCGGCCAATGAGCAGTTCTTC
>TRBV2|TRBJ2-6|NA|TRBD2
CAISLTGLAENSGANVLTF
TGTGCCATCAGTCTCACAGGACTAGCGGAAAACTCTGGGGCCAACGTCCTGACTTTC
>TRBV28|TRBJ2-2|many|NA
CASIHPGNTGELFF
TGTGCCAGCATTCACCCGGGGAACACCGGGGAGCTGTTTTTT
>TRBV27|TRBJ2-1|many|TRBD2
CASRPGLAGRPSYNEQFF
TGTGCCAGCAGGCCTGGGCTAGCGGGGAGACCCTCCTACAATGAGCAGTTCTTC
>TRBV20-1|TRBJ1-2|many|NA
CSASIGLRGYTF
TGCAGTGCTAGTATCGGATTACGCGGCTACACCTTC
>TRBV6-2/TRBV6-3|TRBJ2-7|many|TRBD2
CASSTLAGVPREQYF
TGTGCCAGCAGTACCCTAGCGGGGGTTCCTCGGGAGCAGTACTTC
>TRBV20-1|TRBJ2-7|many|TRBD1
CSATGGYEQYF
TGCAGTGCTACAGGGGGCTACGAGCAGTACTTC
>TRBV18|TRBJ2-3|NA|NA
CASSRGTSDTQYF
TGTGCCAGCTCACGCGGGACTTCAGATACGCAGTATTTT
>TRBV2|TRBJ2-2|few|TRBD1
CASSRNGQGIGELFF
TGTGCCAGCAGTCGTAATGGACAGGGCATCGGGGAGCTGTTTTTT
>TRBV11-1|TRBJ2-5|NA|TRBD2
CASRHTSIASGGPEETQYF
TGTGCCAGCAGACACACCTCGATTGCTAGCGGGGGGCCGGAAGAGACCCAGTACTTC
>TRBV7-6|TRBJ2-5|many|TRBD2
CASTDPTSGGSQETQYF
TGTGCCAGCACCGACCCTACTAGCGGGGGAAGTCAAGAGACCCAGTACTTC
>TRBV12-3/TRBV12-4|TRBJ2-7|many|TRBD1
CASSSRDRFYEQYF
TGTGCCAGCAGTTCCCGGGACAGGTTCTACGAGCAGTACTTC
>TRBV5-1|TRBJ2-5|NA|NA
CASSLTRARIQETQYF
TGCGCCAGCAGCTTGACTAGGGCTAGGATCCAGGAGACCCAGTACTTC
>TRBV19|TRBJ1-2|NA|TRBD1
CASSVTGGAWYGYTF
TGTGCCAGTAGTGTCACAGGGGGCGCTTGGTATGGCTACACCTTC
>TRBV7-2|TRBJ2-7|many|TRBD2
CASSLLAGVSEQYF
TGTGCCAGCAGCTTGCTAGCGGGAGTAAGTGAGCAGTACTTC
>TRBV5-1|TRBJ2-3|many|NA
CASSPEGTDTQYF
TGCGCCAGCAGCCCCGAGGGCACAGATACGCAGTATTTT
>TRBV27|TRBJ2-3|many|NA
CASSSMGGDTQYF
TGTGCCAGCAGTTCTATGGGTGGGGATACGCAGTATTTT
>TRBV7-9|TRBJ1-6|NA|NA
CASSLLQGEPLHF
TGTGCCAGCAGCCTACTACAGGGAGAACCCCTCCACTTT
>TRBV7-2|TRBJ1-3|few|TRBD1
CASSYGQASGNTIYF
TGTGCCAGCAGCTACGGACAGGCCTCTGGAAACACCATATATTTT
>TRBV20-1|TRBJ2-2|many|TRBD2
CSARPGGGTGELFF
TGCAGTGCTCGCCCGGGGGGTGGCACCGGGGAGCTGTTTTTT
>TRBV5-4|TRBJ1-1|few|TRBD1
CASSPGQKLGTNTEAFF
TGTGCCAGCAGCCCGGGACAGAAACTAGGAACGAACACTGAAGCTTTCTTT